This T cell receptor (beta chain) was sequenced in a study of blood T cell repertoires in COVID-19. V lost 2 bases, J lost 2 bases, and 10 bases lay in between. The germline gives CDR1 SNHLY, CDR2 FYNNEI. The CDR3 spans 16 residues. The repertoire was sequenced with immunoSEQ multiplex PCR; TCRdb's copy has only in-frame clones and lacks some. Seen here are around 140,000 clones, approximately 90% observed once, and the top ten hold 25% to 30%. Sample: peripheral blood. The chain is built from TRBV2 and TRBJ1-6, with a tentative D call TRBD1 (5 bases). The source of this sequence is a human donor in a cohort sampled during active COVID-19. The CDR3 DNA reads TGTGCCAGCAGTGAATGGGGGGGTACCTATAATTCACCCCTCCACTTT. This encodes CASSEWGGTYNSPLHF.